Each of the 4 T cell receptor beta chains below was sequenced from the same sample in a study of shared clonotypes between healthy human individuals. Using immunoSEQ multiplex PCR, the repertoire was profiled, and TCRdb retains in-frame clones only, with some absent. The repertoire holds roughly 2.4 million clones, with more than 90% as singletons. The sequencing input was naive CD4+ T cells sorted from blood. The subset is: CD45RA+ positively selected. The receptors were sampled from a man younger than 35 in good health.

The gene calls are TRBV7-2 and TRBJ2-1; the match to TRBD2 covers 10 bases. The CDR3 has 16 amino acids. V was clipped by 5 bases and J by 2 bases; unmatched bases: 6. Germline V gene lookup returns CDR1 SGHTA and CDR2 FQGNSA. The CDR3, as DNA: TGTGCCAGCAGCCAGGGTAGCGGGGGGCCCTACAATGAGCAGTTCTTC. Translating gives CASSQGSGGPYNEQFF.

Comments on this clone: Other DNA sequences in this sample translate to the same CDR3. As DNA, the CDR3 is TGTGCCAGCAGCAGAAAGAACACCGGGGAGCTGTTTTTT. Translated: CASSRKNTGELFF. The rearrangement joins TRBV7-2 to TRBJ2-2; D is uncertain. The germline V and J ends were trimmed by 5 bases and 1 base, with 5 bases remaining between them. The CDR3 consists of 13 residues. Germline V lookup: CDR1 SGHTA, CDR2 FQGNSA.

The chain joins TRBV30 to TRBJ1-2, with TRBD1 matching 8 bases. The CDR3 covers 14 residues. The germline V gene has CDR1 GTSNPN and CDR2 SVGIG (reference sequence). V trimming: 6 bases; J trimming: 0 bases; junction bases outside the gene matches: 6. As DNA, the CDR3 is TGTGCCTGTCCGGGACAGGACTCTAACTATGGCTACACCTTC. Its translation is CACPGQDSNYGYTF.

As regards this clone: Other DNA sequences in the same sample also yield this CDR3. The chain couples TRBV5-1 to TRBJ2-5; unclear D gene. V was shortened by 1 base and J by 2 bases, with 6 bases between the two germline ends. CDR1 is SGHRS and CDR2 is YFSETQ in the germline V gene. The CDR3 runs 13 residues. CDR3 sequence reads: CASSLSGQETQYF. The CDR3 DNA is TGCGCCAGCAGCTTGTCTGGGCAAGAGACCCAGTACTTC.